This T cell receptor beta chain was recovered during a study of T cell responses to AZD1222 COVID-19 vaccine. This clone appeared a single time. Germline V gene sequence: CDR1 LGHDT, CDR2 YNNKEL (reference sequence). This CDR3 is 13 amino acids long. Trimming took 2 bases from V and 9 from J, leaving 14 bases between them. TCRdb's copy holds only in-frame clones and misses some; the assay was immunoSEQ multiplex PCR. Among about 130,000 clones listed, more than 70% were seen once. The chain carries TRBV3-1 (or the pseudogene TRBV3-2) and TRBJ2-7; TRBD1 might be the D (5 bases). The clonotype was recovered from an adult in good health. The sample here was peripheral blood, taken on day 0 of AZD1222 vaccination. CDR3: CASSQSHVRVQYF. For the CDR3, the DNA is TGTGCCAGCAGCCAAAGTCATGTCAGGGTGCAGTACTTC.